The rows below give T cell receptor beta chains drawn from one sample of a study of CXCR3-negative and CXCR3-positive naive CD8 T cells. No DNA is given; TCRdb re-called the 5' RACE reads and lists each CDR3 protein once. The specimen's table records 30,000 to 40,000 distinct CDR3 sequences. The sequenced material came from memory CD8+ T cells from blood. The origin of the receptors is a human donor in good health. Some clones in this sample may be carry-over from other donors' samples. Each CDR3 is given with its conserved first and last residue. Fields, in order: clone size, J gene, V gene, CDR3 protein. Expanded clones are given a class, and other clones once, few, many or no size at all.

clone_size: .; j_call: TRBJ2-3; v_call: TRBV28; cdr3_aa: CASSPRTSSSTDTQYF
clone_size: .; j_call: TRBJ2-7; v_call: TRBV6-1; cdr3_aa: CVGESSSYEQYF
clone_size: .; j_call: TRBJ2-7; v_call: TRBV7-9; cdr3_aa: CASSLGGVAYEQYF
clone_size: .; j_call: TRBJ2-7; v_call: TRBV13; cdr3_aa: CASTNRGLYEQYF
clone_size: .; j_call: TRBJ2-1; v_call: TRBV12-3/TRBV12-4; cdr3_aa: CAPELSGGYGEQFF
clone_size: .; j_call: TRBJ2-7; v_call: TRBV15; cdr3_aa: CATSSPDRTSEHYEQYF
clone_size: large; j_call: TRBJ2-7; v_call: TRBV29-1; cdr3_aa: CSFRDGESYEQYF
clone_size: .; j_call: TRBJ2-1; v_call: TRBV5-6; cdr3_aa: CASSLLVPSGGAYNEQFF
clone_size: .; j_call: TRBJ2-3; v_call: TRBV6-2/TRBV6-3; cdr3_aa: CASSYSAEGTDTQYF
clone_size: .; j_call: TRBJ1-1; v_call: TRBV29-1; cdr3_aa: CSAPGGAGTEAFF